Following are 18 T cell receptor beta chains from one sample sequenced in a study of regulatory T cells in long-lasting Graves disease (dated by TCRdb to the early 2020s). Library creation used multiplex PCR. Data came from an Illumina HiSeq 4000. To build TCR beta libraries, CDR3 regions were amplified by Arm-PCR using iRepertoire HTBI primers. TCRdb applied fastp at Q25 and MiXCR to the public reads, then kept only in-frame beta chains. CDR3 protein sequences are deduplicated, and each keeps its most common genes and DNA. This sample has approximately 470,000 distinct CDR3 sequences in its table, and less than 25% of those were observed once. The ten biggest clones cover 6.5% to 10% of the sample. What the time point label conveys for this sample: persistent/refractory GD, antithyroid drugs over 5 years with positive TRAb. RNA was extracted from PBMCs in TRIzol for both TCR sequencing and RNA sequencing.

Specimen: peripheral blood mononuclear cells (PBMCs), collected when the disease was refractory, from a patient treated with antithyroid drugs. All receptors come from a female donor with Graves disease.

For this clonotype: This could be a read error, since a much larger clone is one nucleotide away. The chain is built from TRBV6-5 and TRBJ2-5, with TRBD2 identical over 13 bases. Germline V gene data show CDR1 as MNHEY and CDR2 as SVGAGI. CDR3 length: 18 residues. CDR3 amino acids: CANSYSRLAGGGTKTQYF. The DNA of the CDR3 is TGTGCCAACAGTTACTCGAGACTAGCGGGAGGAGGAACCAAGACCCAGTACTTC.

In this sample, this clonotype turned up many times. The chain links TRBV11-2 to TRBJ2-5, with TRBD2 as a possible D gene (5 bases). This CDR3 has 14 residues. Looked up from germline, CDR1 is SGHAT and CDR2 is FQNNGV. The V end lost 4 bases, the J end lost 7 bases, and 16 bases lay between the germline ends. The CDR3 loop reads CASSSVVDSWTQYF. The CDR3 DNA reads TGTGCCAGCAGCTCCGTCGTGGACTCCTGGACCCAGTACTTC. The full variable domain, completed using reference TRBV11-2 and TRBJ2-5, is EAGVAQSPRYKIIEKRQSVAFWCNPISGHATLYWYQQILGQGPKLLIQFQNNGVVDDSQLPKDRFSAERLKGVDSTLKIQPAKLEDSAVYLCASSSVVDSWTQYFGPGTRLLVL.

This clonotype has more than one count but fewer than ten. V and J are TRBV3-1 and TRBJ1-2; 11 bases match TRBD1. The ends lost 3 bases at V and 2 bases at J; junction bases unmatched: 2. Germline CDR1 LGHDT, CDR2 YNNKEL (reference sequence). The CDR3 extends over 15 amino acids. The CDR3 nucleotides are TGTGCCAGCAGCCAGAGGACAGGGGGCAACTATGGCTACACCTTC. As protein: CASSQRTGGNYGYTF.

This clonotype was counted at least ten times. The V and J genes are TRBV10-3 and TRBJ2-3, with 8 bases that match TRBD2. The germline gives CDR1 ENHRY, CDR2 SYGVKD. V trimming: 6 bases; J trimming: 3 bases; junction bases outside the gene matches: 2. There are 13 residues in the CDR3. CDR3 nucleotide sequence: TGTGCCATCAGAGAGCGGGAGACAGATACGCAGTATTTT. Protein product: CAIRERETDTQYF.

This clonotype was found many times. The rearrangement joins TRBV6-1 to TRBJ2-5, with 8 bases aligning to TRBD2. Losses at the gene ends were 5 bases for V and 0 bases for J; bases not matched to a gene: 5. Germline CDR1 MNHNS, CDR2 SASEGT. This CDR3 contains 15 residues. For the CDR3, the DNA is TGTGCCAGCAGTCTTCAGCGGGGGTACCAAGAGACCCAGTACTTC. It is translated as CASSLQRGYQETQYF.

This clonotype was seen more than once but under ten times. The chain combines TRBV18 with TRBJ1-1; D uncertain. Deletions cut 6 bases from V and 0 bases from J, with 14 bases between. The CDR3 totals 15 residues. The germline gives CDR1 KGHSH, CDR2 LQKENI. CDR3 region: CASSDGFQMNTEAFF. Written as DNA, the CDR3 is TGTGCCAGCTCGGATGGCTTTCAGATGAACACTGAAGCTTTCTTT.

This clonotype turned up a few times. J is TRBJ1-5 and V is TRBV3-2. TRBV3-2 represents a pseudogene. This CDR3 contains 15 residues. For the CDR3, the DNA is TGTGCCAGCAGCCCCTTACGCGGGGGGGGTCAGCCCCAGCATTTT. This sequence encodes CASSPLRGGGQPQHF.

This chain links TRBV15 with TRBJ1-6; tentative D call: TRBD1 (6 bases). V was clipped by 2 bases and J by 9 bases, with 26 bases between them. The CDR3 spans 19 residues. Germline CDR1 LNHNV, CDR2 YYDKDF (reference sequence). CDR3 loop: CATSRTITETGGLGSPLHF. CDR3 nucleotides: TGTGCCACCAGCAGAACCATCACCGAAACGGGGGGGCTAGGTTCACCCCTCCACTTT.

CDR3 DNA sequence: TGCAGCGTTGGGACAGCGAACACCGGGGAGCTGTTTTTT. It specifies CSVGTANTGELFF. The chain recombines TRBV29-1 with TRBJ2-2; D may be TRBD1 (6 bases). Germline V lookup: CDR1 SQVTM, CDR2 ANQGSEA. The CDR3 runs 13 residues. V lost 4 bases and J lost 0, with 6 bases in between.

Notes on this clonotype: A read error may account for a junction end that differs from germline. The J gene is TRBJ1-5, the V gene TRBV15; TRBD1 is a possible D gene (5 bases). Germline CDR1 reads LNHNV; CDR2 reads YYDKDF (reference sequence). The CDR3 contains 13 residues. The CDR3 nucleotides are TGTGCCACTAGCAGGGCTAGGGGACAGCCCCAGCATTTT. Residues: CATSRARGQPQHF.

This rearrangement joins TRBV2 to TRBJ2-7; 9 bases are shared with TRBD1. Germline V gene sequence: CDR1 SNHLY, CDR2 FYNNEI. V gave up 8 bases and J gave up 7 bases; unmatched junction bases: 9. This CDR3 has 13 residues. The CDR3 sequence: CASRRDRADEQYF. The DNA for the CDR3 is TGTGCCAGCCGCCGGGACAGGGCGGATGAGCAGTACTTC.

This clonotype was observed a handful of times. The chain combines TRBV9 with TRBJ2-5; a weak D match, TRBD1 (5 bases). V shed 0 bases and J shed 1 base, with 10 bases lying between them. The CDR3 has 15 residues. Germline CDR1 reads SGDLS; CDR2 reads YYNGEE. CDR3 DNA sequence: TGTGCCAGCAGCGTAGCCCAGGGCTTCCAAGAGACCCAGTACTTC. This encodes CASSVAQGFQETQYF.

This clonotype was observed at least ten times. The V and J genes are TRBV6-1 and TRBJ1-5; D uncertain. There are 14 residues in the CDR3. Trimming left V 6 bases short and J 0 bases short, with 9 bases between. Per the germline V gene, CDR1 is MNHNS and CDR2 is SASEGT. CDR3: CASSGLYSNQPQHF. The CDR3 nucleotides read TGTGCCAGCAGCGGCCTTTATAGCAATCAGCCCCAGCATTTT.

The chain combines TRBV12-3 or TRBV12-4 with TRBJ2-5, with 10 bases lining up with TRBD2. The V and J ends lost 5 bases and 1 base, in that order; junction bases with no gene match: 7. The length of the CDR3 is 16 residues. The DNA of the CDR3 is TGTGCCAGCAGTACCCCGGGACTAGCGATCCAAGAGACCCAGTACTTC. This translates into CASSTPGLAIQETQYF.

This clonotype was seen repeatedly, ten times or more. The J gene is TRBJ1-6, the V gene TRBV2; no clear D. The CDR3 length is 18 residues. Deletions cut 2 bases from V and 11 bases from J, with 25 bases between. In germline, CDR1 is SNHLY, CDR2 FYNNEI. The CDR3 spells CASSEINILARLVAPLHF. CDR3 DNA: TGTGCCAGCAGTGAAATTAATATCTTGGCCCGCCTTGTAGCACCCCTCCACTTT.

In this sample, this clonotype turned up many times. The genes are TRBV7-2 and TRBJ1-5; unclear D gene. This CDR3 region has 15 residues. Germline V gene sequence: CDR1 SGHTA, CDR2 FQGNSA. Trimming removed 1 base at V and 1 base at J, with 8 bases between. CDR3 nucleotide sequence: TGTGCCAGCAGCTTAGAAGTTCGGAGCAATCAGCCCCAGCATTTT. Amino acid sequence: CASSLEVRSNQPQHF.

V gene TRBV7-8 combines with J gene TRBJ2-1; 11 bases agree with TRBD2. CDR1 and CDR2 (germline): SGHVS, FQNEAQ. The CDR3 has 15 residues. Germline trimming cut 6 bases from V and 2 bases from J; bases unmatched to any gene: 3. CDR3 region: CASRLTSGAYNEQFF. CDR3 nucleotides: TGTGCCAGCAGATTGACTAGCGGGGCCTACAATGAGCAGTTCTTC.

J is TRBJ2-3 and V is TRBV12-3 or TRBV12-4, with 7 bases identical to TRBD1. Trimming cost V 6 bases and J 4 bases; bases outside gene matches: 7. The CDR3 totals 14 residues. In DNA form, the CDR3 reads TGTGCCAGCAGGGGACAGTTTTCTCCAGATACGCAGTATTTT. Translated: CASRGQFSPDTQYF.